The clone carrying this TCR beta chain was recorded a few times. This record belongs to a study of blood T cell repertoires in COVID-19. Study in general: Collection of acute and convalescent COVID-19 samples took place in the United States, Italy and Spain. The cDNA or gDNA used as material had been derived from T cells, B-cell-depleted T cells, or PBMCs.

Original analysis: Estimation of nucleated cell counts relied on the amplification of reference gene primers. Method: immunoSEQ multiplex PCR; TCRdb's copy keeps in-frame clones and lacks some. The V and J calls and the clone size are those of that table, but D and trimming were determined from the DNA. This sample has around 140,000 clones; around 86% occur once, and the top ten carry roughly 1.5%. The CDR3 covers 17 residues. CDR1 SGHTA and CDR2 FQGNSA come from the germline V gene. Trimming took 5 bases from V and 4 from J; bases not matched to a gene: 13. V and J are TRBV7-2 and TRBJ2-2, with TRBD2 identical over 7 bases. The specimen sequenced was peripheral blood. This TCR was sampled from a human donor in a cohort sampled during active COVID-19. CDR3 bases: TGTGCCAGCAGCCCCCGTTTGGGCGGGGGACGCACCGGGGAGCTGTTTTTT. Protein product: CASSPRLGGGRTGELFF. Looking up the rest from reference TRBV7-2 and TRBJ2-2 gives the full variable domain: GAGVSQSPSNKVTEKGKDVELRCDPISGHTALYWYRQSLGQGLEFLIYFQGNSAPDKSGLPSDRFSAERTGGSVSTLTIQRTQQEDSAVYLCASSPRLGGGRTGELFFGEGSRLTVL.